This T cell receptor beta chain was retrieved from a study of cytomegalovirus exposure and HLA in healthy donors. The table came from immunoSEQ multiplex PCR; TCRdb's copy has only in-frame clones and leaves some out. The sample has 150,000 to 250,000 clones, around 84% seen once. The germline V and J ends were trimmed by 5 bases and 0 bases, with 8 bases remaining between them. Germline V gene lookup returns CDR1 SGHRS and CDR2 YFSETQ. The CDR3 is 13 amino acids. This rearrangement joins TRBV5-1 to TRBJ1-1, with D perhaps TRBD1 (6 bases). Material for sequencing was PBMCs. The TCR originated in a woman under 40 in good health and CMV-seropositive. In DNA, the CDR3 is TGCGCCAGCAGACAGGGATTGAACACTGAAGCTTTCTTT. Encoded protein: CASRQGLNTEAFF.